Listed below are T cell receptor beta chains from one sample, sequenced in a study of CD4 and CD8 cells across lung adenocarcinoma regions. TCRdb re-derived calls from the PCR reads in MiXCR, one entry per CDR3 protein. In the table there are 3,500 to 5,000 distinct CDR3 sequences, 40% to 60% of which are singletons. The material sequenced was CD4+ T cells from the center of a lung tumor. All receptors derive from a female donor with lung adenocarcinoma. The CD4 and CD8 labels of this study may be unreliable. The CDR3 runs from the conserved cysteine through the conserved F or W. The D gene is left open where the match is weak. Only part of the rows carry a size: once, few, many, or a class if the clone is expanded.

j_call: TRBJ2-1
v_call: TRBV24-1
clone_size: -
d_call: TRBD1
cdr3_nt: TGTGCCACCAGTGATTTGACGACGACAGGGGAGCAGTTCTTC
cdr3_aa: CATSDLTTTGEQFF

j_call: TRBJ2-5
v_call: TRBV3-1
clone_size: medium-sized
d_call: TRBD1
cdr3_nt: TGTGCCAGCGGAACTTGGACAGGGAGGTTTGAGACCCAGTACTTC
cdr3_aa: CASGTWTGRFETQYF

j_call: TRBJ2-5
v_call: TRBV27
clone_size: -
d_call: -
cdr3_nt: TGTGCGTATAGGGGGGAGGGGGGCCGTGCCAAAGAGACTCAGTACTTC
cdr3_aa: CAYRGEGGRAKETQYF

j_call: TRBJ1-6
v_call: TRBV6-5
clone_size: large
d_call: -
cdr3_nt: TGTGCCAGCAGTTACTCCGCAGGGGTCCATAATTCACCCCTCCACTTT
cdr3_aa: CASSYSAGVHNSPLHF

j_call: TRBJ2-4
v_call: TRBV6-1
clone_size: once
d_call: -
cdr3_nt: TGTGCGAGCAGTGTTTCGGGGCTGAGTGACACGGATACTCAGTACTTC
cdr3_aa: CASSVSGLSDTDTQYF

j_call: TRBJ2-6
v_call: TRBV14
clone_size: -
d_call: TRBD2
cdr3_nt: TGTGCCAGCAGCCCACGGACTAGCGGGACCCCTGGGGCCAACGTCCTGACTTTC
cdr3_aa: CASSPRTSGTPGANVLTF

j_call: TRBJ2-4
v_call: TRBV7-2
clone_size: -
d_call: TRBD1
cdr3_nt: TGTGCCAGCAGCTACACCGGGACAGGGCATACCAAAAACATTCAGTACTTC
cdr3_aa: CASSYTGTGHTKNIQYF

j_call: TRBJ1-2
v_call: TRBV6-1
clone_size: -
d_call: -
cdr3_nt: TGTGCCAGCAGTGAACTACGGGGGGCCTATGGCTACACCTTC
cdr3_aa: CASSELRGAYGYTF

j_call: TRBJ2-7
v_call: TRBV10-1
clone_size: -
d_call: -
cdr3_nt: TGCGCCAGCAATGCCCGAATTTTTACTAGGGAAGTAGGCTACGAGCAGTACTTC
cdr3_aa: CASNARIFTREVGYEQYF

j_call: TRBJ2-7
v_call: TRBV6-1
clone_size: -
d_call: TRBD2
cdr3_nt: TGTGCCAGCAGCCACCCTGGGACTAGCGGGACCTCCTACAATGAGCAGTACTTC
cdr3_aa: CASSHPGTSGTSYNEQYF

j_call: TRBJ1-2
v_call: TRBV6-2/TRBV6-3
clone_size: -
d_call: -
cdr3_nt: TGTGCCAGCAGTGCGGACAGTGACTACACCTTC
cdr3_aa: CASSADSDYTF

j_call: TRBJ2-3
v_call: TRBV10-1
clone_size: -
d_call: -
cdr3_nt: TGCGCCAGCAGTGTGGGGAAGGATACGCAGTATTTT
cdr3_aa: CASSVGKDTQYF

j_call: TRBJ2-3
v_call: TRBV10-1
clone_size: -
d_call: -
cdr3_nt: TGCGGCATCGGGGGGCGAGACCCAGAGACCCAGTACTTT
cdr3_aa: CGIGGRDPETQYF

j_call: TRBJ2-1
v_call: TRBV6-1
clone_size: -
d_call: -
cdr3_nt: TGTGCCAGCACCGCCCTCGATGAGCAGTTCTTC
cdr3_aa: CASTALDEQFF

j_call: TRBJ2-3
v_call: TRBV27
clone_size: once
d_call: TRBD1
cdr3_nt: TGTGCCAGCAGTTTGAATTCCGGGACAGGGGGCACAGATACGCAGTATTTT
cdr3_aa: CASSLNSGTGGTDTQYF

j_call: TRBJ2-5
v_call: TRBV6-1
clone_size: -
d_call: -
cdr3_nt: TGTGCCAGCAGTGAAGGCGGGATGGCGGGAGAGACCCAGTACTTC
cdr3_aa: CASSEGGMAGETQYF

j_call: TRBJ2-1
v_call: TRBV10-3
clone_size: few
d_call: -
cdr3_nt: TGTGCCATCAGTGAGCGAGCTAGCGATGAGCAGTTCTTC
cdr3_aa: CAISERASDEQFF

j_call: TRBJ2-7
v_call: TRBV10-1
clone_size: -
d_call: -
cdr3_nt: TGCGCCAGCAGTGAGCCCACCTACGAGCAGTACTTC
cdr3_aa: CASSEPTYEQYF

j_call: TRBJ2-1
v_call: TRBV7-3
clone_size: -
d_call: TRBD2
cdr3_nt: TGTGCCAGCAGCTTCGGACTAGCGGTCTACAATGAGCAGTTCTTC
cdr3_aa: CASSFGLAVYNEQFF

j_call: TRBJ1-2
v_call: TRBV15
clone_size: -
d_call: -
cdr3_nt: TGTGCCACCAGTTTCCGGGAAACATATGGCTACACCTTC
cdr3_aa: CATSFRETYGYTF

j_call: TRBJ2-3
v_call: TRBV6-5
clone_size: medium-sized
d_call: -
cdr3_nt: TGTGCCAGCAGTTACTCGTATTCTGATACGCAGTATTTT
cdr3_aa: CASSYSYSDTQYF

j_call: TRBJ2-5
v_call: TRBV5-1
clone_size: -
d_call: -
cdr3_nt: TGCGCCAGCAGCCCGGACAGCCAAGAGACCCAGTACTTC
cdr3_aa: CASSPDSQETQYF

j_call: TRBJ1-4
v_call: TRBV6-1
clone_size: medium-sized
d_call: TRBD1
cdr3_nt: TGTGCCAGCAGACCCCAGGGGGGGGTTGAAAAACTGTTTTTT
cdr3_aa: CASRPQGGVEKLFF

j_call: TRBJ1-1
v_call: TRBV10-2
clone_size: -
d_call: -
cdr3_nt: TGCGCCAGCAGTGGTGTTATACGCACTGAAGCCATCTTC
cdr3_aa: CASSGVIRTEAIF

j_call: TRBJ2-1
v_call: TRBV6-1
clone_size: medium-sized
d_call: -
cdr3_nt: TGTGCCAGCGAGGAAGAACGGTTCAATGAGCAGTTCTTC
cdr3_aa: CASEEERFNEQFF

j_call: TRBJ1-1
v_call: TRBV7-2
clone_size: -
d_call: -
cdr3_nt: TGTGCCAGCAGCCCATGGAGGACTGAAGCTTTCTTT
cdr3_aa: CASSPWRTEAFF

j_call: TRBJ2-1
v_call: TRBV7-2
clone_size: medium-sized
d_call: TRBD2
cdr3_nt: TGTGCCAGCAGCTTACTAGCGGGAGGCTACAATGAGCAGTTCTTC
cdr3_aa: CASSLLAGGYNEQFF

j_call: TRBJ1-6
v_call: TRBV6-1
clone_size: -
d_call: -
cdr3_nt: TGTGCCAGCAGTGAACAGGGCATTCGGAATTCACCCCTCCACTTT
cdr3_aa: CASSEQGIRNSPLHF

j_call: TRBJ1-1
v_call: TRBV27
clone_size: medium-sized
d_call: -
cdr3_nt: TGTGCCAGCAATCCGGGACGAGTAAACACTGAAGCTTTCTTT
cdr3_aa: CASNPGRVNTEAFF

j_call: TRBJ2-3
v_call: TRBV6-1
clone_size: large
d_call: TRBD2
cdr3_nt: TGTGCCAGCAGTGGAGGCCTGGGACTAGCCACGCAGTATTTT
cdr3_aa: CASSGGLGLATQYF

j_call: TRBJ2-7
v_call: TRBV10-3
clone_size: -
d_call: -
cdr3_nt: TGTTCAGGGGACGGGGGTCAGGACGAGCAGTACTTC
cdr3_aa: CSGDGGQDEQYF

j_call: TRBJ2-1
v_call: TRBV30
clone_size: medium-sized
d_call: TRBD1
cdr3_nt: TGTGCCTGGAGTGCCGGGACAGGGGGCGCAAGTCCGTACTTC
cdr3_aa: CAWSAGTGGASPYF

j_call: TRBJ2-7
v_call: TRBV25-1
clone_size: -
d_call: TRBD1
cdr3_nt: TGTGCCAGCAGTGAATATGGTGGCAGGGGGCGCTTAAGCGAGCAGTACTTC
cdr3_aa: CASSEYGGRGRLSEQYF

j_call: TRBJ2-5
v_call: TRBV6-1
clone_size: few
d_call: TRBD1
cdr3_nt: TGTGCCAGCAGTGAAGCCCGGGACAGGGTTGGTGAGCAGTACTTC
cdr3_aa: CASSEARDRVGEQYF

j_call: TRBJ2-5
v_call: TRBV14
clone_size: few
d_call: -
cdr3_nt: TGTGCCAGCAGCCAATTACGTCAGCAGTACTTC
cdr3_aa: CASSQLRQQYF

j_call: TRBJ2-3
v_call: TRBV7-2
clone_size: few
d_call: -
cdr3_nt: TGTGCCAGCAGCCACGGTCGTGGCGGGAAAGATACGCAGTATTTT
cdr3_aa: CASSHGRGGKDTQYF

j_call: TRBJ2-3
v_call: TRBV9
clone_size: medium-sized
d_call: -
cdr3_nt: TGTGCCAGCAGCTTTAGCACAGATACGCAGTATTTT
cdr3_aa: CASSFSTDTQYF

j_call: TRBJ2-4
v_call: TRBV7-8
clone_size: -
d_call: TRBD1
cdr3_nt: TGTGCCAGCAGCCCACGGACAGGGTTAACCAAAAACATTCAGTACTTC
cdr3_aa: CASSPRTGLTKNIQYF

j_call: TRBJ2-3
v_call: TRBV27
clone_size: -
d_call: -
cdr3_nt: TGTGCCAGCGGCCGGTCGGGCCGCACAGATACGCAGTATTTT
cdr3_aa: CASGRSGRTDTQYF

j_call: TRBJ2-7
v_call: TRBV6-1
clone_size: medium-sized
d_call: TRBD2
cdr3_nt: TGTGCCAGCAGGACCGGGGCGGGGGGGACCTACGAGCAGTACTTC
cdr3_aa: CASRTGAGGTYEQYF

j_call: TRBJ2-1
v_call: TRBV27
clone_size: -
d_call: TRBD2
cdr3_nt: TGTGCCAGCAGTTTCCGCACCCCCCGCTTAGCGGGAGGGTCAAATAGTGAGCAGTTCTTC
cdr3_aa: CASSFRTPRLAGGSNSEQFF

j_call: TRBJ2-1
v_call: TRBV6-4
clone_size: medium-sized
d_call: -
cdr3_nt: TGTGCCAGCAGTCCCCTAGGACAGCCAGCTCACAATGAGCAGTTCTTC
cdr3_aa: CASSPLGQPAHNEQFF

j_call: TRBJ2-2
v_call: TRBV5-3
clone_size: -
d_call: -
cdr3_nt: TGTGCCAGAAGCTTGAGCCACGTCGGGGAGGACACCGGGGAGCTGTTTTTT
cdr3_aa: CARSLSHVGEDTGELFF

j_call: TRBJ2-7
v_call: TRBV6-1
clone_size: once
d_call: TRBD1
cdr3_nt: TGTGCCAGCAGTGAAAGGGGGACAGGGTCCTACGAGCAGTACTTC
cdr3_aa: CASSERGTGSYEQYF

j_call: TRBJ2-1
v_call: TRBV7-6
clone_size: -
d_call: -
cdr3_nt: TGTGCCAGCAGTTTATCTCTCAGGCAGGGTGTGTACAATGAGCAGTTCTTC
cdr3_aa: CASSLSLRQGVYNEQFF

j_call: TRBJ1-1
v_call: TRBV6-1
clone_size: medium-sized
d_call: -
cdr3_nt: TGTGCCAGCAGAGACTACAGGGAAGGGGACACTGAAGCTTTCTTT
cdr3_aa: CASRDYREGDTEAFF

j_call: TRBJ2-2
v_call: TRBV6-1
clone_size: -
d_call: -
cdr3_nt: TGTGCCAGCAGTCGGTCCTTGGGGGATGTGATCACCGGGGCGCAGTTTTTT
cdr3_aa: CASSRSLGDVITGAQFF

j_call: TRBJ2-1
v_call: TRBV6-1
clone_size: medium-sized
d_call: -
cdr3_nt: TGTGCCAGCACCCCGGTCAGGGGCGCCTACAATGAGCAGTTCTTC
cdr3_aa: CASTPVRGAYNEQFF

j_call: TRBJ1-2
v_call: TRBV7-2
clone_size: few
d_call: -
cdr3_nt: TGTGCCAGCAGAGGACTACAAGGAACCAACTATGGCTACACCTTC
cdr3_aa: CASRGLQGTNYGYTF

j_call: TRBJ2-7
v_call: TRBV6-5
clone_size: medium-sized
d_call: -
cdr3_nt: TGTGCCAGCAGTTACCAGATGCTAGCCGGCGAGCAGTACTTC
cdr3_aa: CASSYQMLAGEQYF

j_call: TRBJ2-1
v_call: TRBV6-4
clone_size: medium-sized
d_call: -
cdr3_nt: TGTGCCAGCAGCGCCCCAGGGGCTGGCAATGAGCAGTTCTTC
cdr3_aa: CASSAPGAGNEQFF

j_call: TRBJ1-2
v_call: TRBV15
clone_size: -
d_call: TRBD1
cdr3_nt: TGTGCCACCAGCAACCGGGACAGGGTAGGGTATGGCTACACCTTC
cdr3_aa: CATSNRDRVGYGYTF

j_call: TRBJ2-7
v_call: TRBV7-2
clone_size: medium-sized
d_call: -
cdr3_nt: TGTGCCAGCAGCTTAGCGAATAGCGGTAGGAACGAGCAGTACTTC
cdr3_aa: CASSLANSGRNEQYF

j_call: TRBJ2-5
v_call: TRBV6-1
clone_size: few
d_call: TRBD1
cdr3_nt: TGTGCCAGGAGTCCGGGACAGGGCGAGACCCAGTACTTC
cdr3_aa: CARSPGQGETQYF

j_call: TRBJ2-1
v_call: TRBV7-2
clone_size: -
d_call: -
cdr3_nt: TGTGCCAGCAGCTTATACGGGCCGAGCTCCTACAATGAGCAGTTCTTC
cdr3_aa: CASSLYGPSSYNEQFF

j_call: TRBJ2-5
v_call: TRBV6-1
clone_size: -
d_call: TRBD1
cdr3_nt: TGTGCCAGCAGCCATTGGCCGGGGACAGGGATGGAGACCCAGTACTTC
cdr3_aa: CASSHWPGTGMETQYF

j_call: TRBJ2-5
v_call: TRBV20-1
clone_size: few
d_call: -
cdr3_nt: TGCAGTGCTAGTAGAGGGGCTAACCAAGAGACCCAGTACTTC
cdr3_aa: CSASRGANQETQYF

j_call: TRBJ2-4
v_call: TRBV4-1
clone_size: few
d_call: -
cdr3_nt: TGCGCCAGCAGCCAAGCGGTTACTCTGGTTCAGTACTTC
cdr3_aa: CASSQAVTLVQYF

j_call: TRBJ2-1
v_call: TRBV7-2
clone_size: large
d_call: TRBD2
cdr3_nt: TGTGCCAGCAGCTTAGCGGCGGGAGCCAATGAGCAGTTCTTC
cdr3_aa: CASSLAAGANEQFF